This T cell receptor (beta chain) is drawn from a study of cytomegalovirus exposure and HLA in healthy donors. The table came from immunoSEQ multiplex PCR; TCRdb's copy has only in-frame clones and leaves some out. The sample lists more than 300,000 clones; 86% were seen once. Germline-derived CDR1 and CDR2 are MNHEY and SMNVEV (reference sequence). The CDR3 contains 18 residues. Trimming shortened V by 2 bases and J by 0 bases, and 16 bases separated the two germline ends. The sequenced material came from PBMCs. The receptor's source is a woman younger than 30 in good health and CMV-seronegative. J is TRBJ2-2 and V is TRBV27; no reliable D call. CDR3: CASSLIKAPGTNTGELFF. The CDR3, as DNA: TGTGCCAGCAGTTTAATTAAGGCCCCGGGTACGAACACCGGGGAGCTGTTTTTT.